This T cell receptor beta chain was captured in a study of blood T cells in healthy people across ages. General study results and limits: Getting older went along with TCR beta diversity per million T cells dropping roughly linearly. TCR beta diversity correlated strongly with naive T cell percentage. Among long-lived donors, naive CD4+ cells were more numerous and diversity higher than in aged donors.

The CDR3 spans 13 residues. CDR1 LGHDT and CDR2 YNNKEL come from the germline V gene (reference sequence). V was trimmed by 3 bases and J by 5 bases, leaving 10 bases between them. Worth noting for this clonotype: Its target is unknown.

Combining a sample-barcoded 5' primer with a J-beta primer mix, a second PCR ran for roughly 7 to 12 cycles. Each CDR3 protein gets one entry after TCRdb re-called the 5' RACE reads with MiXCR. The sample comprises 790,000 or so distinct CDR3 sequences, more than 35% of which are singletons, and approximately 18% rests with the top ten. Total RNA amounts of at least 6 micrograms were extracted per sample. This chain links TRBV3-1 with TRBJ2-5; D unclear. Specimen: blood. The sequence was obtained from an elderly man in good health. The CDR3 nucleotides read TGTGCCAGCAGCCAGGACCATCGGGAGACCCAGTACTTC. Protein: CASSQDHRETQYF.